A selection of T cell receptor beta chains follows, all from one sample in a study of T cells expressing NK-cell markers. TCRdb re-called the 5' RACE reads and shows each CDR3 protein once, DNA omitted. The sample spans approximately 420,000 distinct CDR3 sequences; the ten largest clones claim around a tenth. The sequencing input was blood T cells: a sorted CD56 or NKG2C T cell subset, CD4+ or CD8+ T cells, or bulk PBMC T cells (not recorded which). The receptors were sampled from a woman between 50 and 59 years old in good health. CDR3s include the opening cysteine and the closing phenylalanine or tryptophan. Fields, in order: CDR3 protein, V gene, CDR3 length, J gene.

CATSAQGQGGEQFF TRBV24-1 14 TRBJ2-1
CASSLSGLAGPTDTQYF TRBV12-3/TRBV12-4 17 TRBJ2-3
CASSQGGAGWVQPQHF TRBV7-8 16 TRBJ1-5
CASSSGLAGVANEQFF TRBV5-1 16 TRBJ2-1
CASSAQVRTEAFF TRBV27 13 TRBJ1-1
CASSLGTSPEQFF TRBV5-6 13 TRBJ2-1
CAGTSRETQYF TRBV30 11 TRBJ2-5
CSVEGTGKSAYGYTF TRBV29-1 15 TRBJ1-2
CASSQAGEQFF TRBV5-1 11 TRBJ2-1
CATSMGAAYNEQFF TRBV10-3 14 TRBJ2-1
CASTLSGGTYNEQFF TRBV10-2 15 TRBJ2-1
CASSLVGANYGYTF TRBV5-1 14 TRBJ1-2
CASSTPWGERQATDTQYF TRBV12-3/TRBV12-4 18 TRBJ2-3
CASSLEDRGHIQYF TRBV7-9 14 TRBJ2-4
CASSYSTGGSYEQYF TRBV6-5 15 TRBJ2-7
CASSFPGRNSEAFF TRBV5-1 14 TRBJ1-1
CASSLALTNNYGYTF TRBV5-1 15 TRBJ1-2
CASSYGQGKNIQYF TRBV11-2 14 TRBJ2-4
CSASSTKDYGYTF TRBV20-1 13 TRBJ1-2
CASSQVAGGLGTDTQYF TRBV3-1 17 TRBJ2-3
CASSLEGSGRAGNPYEQYF TRBV5-1 19 TRBJ2-7
CSATETGGAYEQYF TRBV20-1 14 TRBJ2-7
CASSPWSGRLAEKQFF TRBV14 16 TRBJ2-1
CAWSGTGWYNSPLHF TRBV30 15 TRBJ1-6
CASSDLGTSEAFF TRBV6-1 13 TRBJ1-1
CAISESGLQETQYF TRBV10-3 14 TRBJ2-5
CASSDLADNEQFF TRBV25-1 13 TRBJ2-1
CASRAKANTEAFF TRBV11-3 13 TRBJ1-1
CASSLYRSGKSYNEQFF TRBV5-1 17 TRBJ2-1
CASSFYVGGAHDTQYF TRBV7-8 16 TRBJ2-3
CATSRGPKAGQEQETQYF TRBV15 18 TRBJ2-5
CASSLPGQGWRETQYF TRBV28 16 TRBJ2-5
CASANSQGGTDTQYF TRBV12-3/TRBV12-4 15 TRBJ2-3
CASSFIVFGQEDTGELFF TRBV28 18 TRBJ2-2
CATTPAGTEDSYNEQFF TRBV28 17 TRBJ2-1
CASSYGLATDTQYF TRBV6-2/TRBV6-3 14 TRBJ2-3
CSALLAQGSNEQFF TRBV20-1 14 TRBJ2-1
CASSAATGTALNTEAFF TRBV11-2 17 TRBJ1-1
CASSHRTGEETQYF TRBV11-3 14 TRBJ2-5
CASSPGLAGVAYEQYF TRBV18 16 TRBJ2-7
CASSDNGGDTQYF TRBV6-2/TRBV6-3 13 TRBJ2-3
CASSLSGDRNQPQHF TRBV12-3/TRBV12-4 15 TRBJ1-5
CASSHPDSSRTDTQYF TRBV28 16 TRBJ2-3
CASGLVFLREGGTGELFF TRBV12-5 18 TRBJ2-2
CSVLFAGTGTEAFF TRBV29-1 14 TRBJ1-1
CAISELLLGENTDTQYF TRBV10-3 17 TRBJ2-3
CASSGQGAGETQYF TRBV11-2 14 TRBJ2-5
CASSHATSGRSRFF TRBV3-1 14 TRBJ2-1
CAITGLAGTGELFF TRBV10-3 14 TRBJ2-2